Described below is a single T cell receptor (beta chain) sequence and its context. The data were taken from a study of tumor and adjacent non-tumor tissue in lung cancer. This sample's RNA came from whole unsorted tissue. Germline V CDR1 and CDR2: LNHDA, SQIVND (reference sequence). The CDR3 loop spans 16 amino acids. The V and J ends lost 4 bases and 2 bases respectively, with 15 bases between them. The library came from three nested PCR rounds adapted from ARM-PCR protocols. TCRdb re-called the multiplex PCR reads through MiXCR, storing one row per CDR3 protein. The table has under 95,000 distinct CDR3 sequences, about 70% seen once.

This chain connects TRBV19 to TRBJ2-4; D is undetermined. The TCR sequence derives from a man between 60 and 70 years old with non-small cell lung cancer. Sequenced material: lung tumor tissue. CDR3 sequence: CASSRSNLNTKNIQYF. The CDR3 DNA reads TGTGCCAGTAGTAGGTCAAATCTCAATACCAAAAACATTCAGTACTTC.